The rows below give T cell receptor beta chains drawn from one sample of a study of graft-versus-host responses after intestinal transplantation. The table came from immunoSEQ multiplex PCR; TCRdb's copy has only in-frame clones and leaves some out. The table has approximately 110,000 clones, 85% to 95% seen once. No antigen has been identified for these receptors. Source: unstimulated CD8+ T cells sorted from spleen or lymph node cells, taken before transplant. The source is a human donor who was the organ donor for an intestinal transplant. Each CDR3 is given with its conserved first and last residue. Each record gives: D gene, clone size, J gene, V gene, CDR3 protein, CDR3 DNA. A D gene is named only where the DNA matches it firmly. Clone size, where shown, is once, few, many, or a class for clones that have expanded.

>TRBD1|NA|TRBJ2-7|TRBV10-3
CAIRGTGPSYEQYF
TGTGCCATCAGGGGGACAGGCCCCTCCTACGAGCAGTACTTC
>NA|NA|TRBJ2-1|TRBV4-2
CASSQIAWERSYNEQFF
TGTGCCAGCAGCCAAATAGCGTGGGAGAGGTCCTACAATGAGCAGTTCTTC
>TRBD1|NA|TRBJ1-4|TRBV11-2
CASRKDRGLNEKLFF
TGTGCCAGCAGGAAGGACAGGGGGCTTAATGAAAAACTGTTTTTT
>TRBD2|NA|TRBJ2-1|TRBV5-1
CASSLKAGGPNNEQFF
TGCGCCAGCAGCTTGAAGGCGGGAGGGCCGAACAATGAGCAGTTCTTC
>TRBD2|NA|TRBJ2-3|TRBV10-3
CAISESTAGPSTDTQYF
TGTGCCATCAGTGAGTCGACAGCGGGGCCTAGCACAGATACGCAGTATTTT
>NA|NA|TRBJ1-1|TRBV5-5
CASSRRERMNTEAFF
TGTGCCAGCAGCCGACGGGAACGGATGAACACTGAAGCTTTCTTT
>TRBD2|once|TRBJ2-3|TRBV7-9
CASSLKSGRAGDTQYF
TGTGCCAGCAGCTTAAAAAGCGGGAGGGCCGGAGATACGCAGTATTTT
>NA|NA|TRBJ1-2|TRBV30
CAWSPTGKEHYGYTF
TGTGCCTGGAGTCCCACCGGGAAGGAACACTATGGCTACACCTTC
>TRBD2|once|TRBJ2-2|TRBV7-9
CASNSGRSTGELFF
TGTGCCAGCAATAGCGGGAGGTCCACCGGGGAGCTGTTTTTT
>NA|NA|TRBJ2-1|TRBV18
CASSPQPGLRHNEQFF
TGTGCCAGCTCACCCCAGCCAGGGTTGAGACACAATGAGCAGTTCTTC
>NA|once|TRBJ1-2|TRBV25-1
CASSEYSSYTF
TGTGCCAGCAGTGAATATTCGAGCTACACCTTC
>NA|NA|TRBJ2-1|TRBV4-1
CASSQDHIFPSRSYNEQFF
TGCGCCAGCAGCCAAGACCATATATTTCCTTCCCGCTCCTACAATGAGCAGTTCTTC
>NA|once|TRBJ1-2|TRBV7-9
CASSPQLRGRSLPYGYTF
TGTGCCAGCAGCCCCCAGCTGCGGGGTCGCTCCCTGCCCTATGGCTACACCTTC
>NA|once|TRBJ1-1|TRBV19
CAAGGTMNTEAFF
TGTGCGGCCGGGGGGACCATGAACACTGAAGCTTTCTTT
>TRBD2|NA|TRBJ2-3|TRBV5-4
CASSLRAGGHTDTQYF
TGTGCCAGCAGCTTGCGGGCGGGAGGCCACACAGATACGCAGTATTTT
>NA|once|TRBJ1-1|TRBV28
CASSLTLSREGFEVAFF
TGTGCCAGCAGTCTAACTTTAAGCAGGGAAGGGTTCGAGGTAGCTTTCTTT
>TRBD1|NA|TRBJ1-2|TRBV7-8
CASRSPDRDRGRDYGYTF
TGTGCCAGCAGGAGCCCTGACCGGGACAGGGGGCGGGACTATGGCTACACCTTC
>NA|NA|TRBJ1-2|TRBV19
CASSKWTVRYGYTF
TGTGCCAGTAGCAAATGGACAGTTAGGTATGGCTACACCTTC
>TRBD2|NA|TRBJ2-7|TRBV4-1
CASSQLPSGVSYEQYF
TGCGCCAGCAGCCAACTCCCTAGCGGGGTCTCCTACGAGCAGTACTTC
>NA|NA|TRBJ1-1|TRBV6-1
CASSGGGGRYTEAFF
TGTGCCAGCAGTGGGGGAGGGGGGCGGTACACTGAAGCTTTCTTT
>NA|NA|TRBJ2-1|TRBV7-9
CASSLGGFHEQFF
TGTGCCAGCAGCTTAGGAGGTTTTCATGAGCAGTTCTTC
>TRBD1|NA|TRBJ2-7|TRBV7-2
CASSPRTGAGEQYF
TGTGCCAGCAGCCCCCGGACAGGGGCAGGCGAGCAGTACTTC
>NA|NA|TRBJ1-2|TRBV18
CASSPGGGQRSDGYTF
TGTGCCAGCTCACCAGGGGGGGGTCAGCGGAGCGATGGCTACACCTTC
>TRBD2|NA|TRBJ2-1|TRBV7-9
CASSFPGLAGDNEQFF
TGTGCCAGCAGCTTCCCGGGACTAGCGGGAGACAATGAGCAGTTCTTC
>NA|NA|TRBJ1-1|TRBV4-1
CASSHPGRGNTEAFF
TGCGCCAGCAGCCATCCTGGACGGGGGAACACTGAAGCTTTCTTT
>NA|NA|TRBJ2-4|TRBV5-1
CASSLEGAKNIQYF
TGCGCCAGCAGCTTGGAAGGGGCCAAAAACATTCAGTACTTC
>NA|NA|TRBJ2-7|TRBV14
CASSHGWGTYEQYF
TGTGCCAGCAGCCATGGGTGGGGCACCTACGAGCAGTACTTC
>TRBD2|NA|TRBJ2-1|TRBV2
CASSGGFGNSGRAGGEQFF
TGTGCCAGCAGTGGAGGGTTCGGCAATAGCGGGAGGGCCGGCGGTGAGCAGTTCTTC
>TRBD2|once|TRBJ2-3|TRBV29-1
CSVRLAGGPTDTQYF
TGCAGCGTCAGACTAGCGGGGGGACCCACAGATACGCAGTATTTT
>TRBD2|NA|TRBJ2-1|TRBV6-1
CASSEALADSYNEQFF
TGTGCCAGCAGTGAAGCGCTAGCGGACTCCTACAATGAGCAGTTCTTC
>TRBD2|NA|TRBJ2-7|TRBV28
CASSTSSGNLGEQYF
TGTGCCAGCAGTACTTCTAGCGGGAATCTGGGGGAGCAGTACTTC
>NA|NA|TRBJ1-4|TRBV6-5
CASSWYRTSNEKLFF
TGTGCCAGCAGCTGGTACAGAACCTCGAATGAAAAACTGTTTTTT
>TRBD2|NA|TRBJ2-1|TRBV12-5
CASGRGTSGRGNEQFF
TGTGCTAGTGGTCGCGGAACTAGCGGGAGGGGCAATGAGCAGTTCTTC
>TRBD2|NA|TRBJ2-3|TRBV4-3
CASSQDRVRGLAATDTQYF
TGCGCCAGCAGCCAAGATAGGGTCCGGGGACTAGCGGCCACAGATACGCAGTATTTT
>TRBD1|once|TRBJ1-2|TRBV28
CASRTGAGYTF
TGTGCCAGCAGAACAGGGGCTGGCTACACCTTC
>NA|NA|TRBJ2-4|TRBV15
CATSIRTEAKNIQYF
TGTGCCACCAGCATAAGGACAGAAGCCAAAAACATTCAGTACTTC
>NA|NA|TRBJ2-5|TRBV20-1
CSARDGKTQYF
TGCAGTGCTAGAGACGGGAAGACCCAGTACTTC
>NA|once|TRBJ2-3|TRBV5-1
CASSLGWESTQYF
TGCGCCAGCAGCTTGGGGTGGGAGAGTACGCAGTATTTT
>NA|NA|TRBJ2-5|TRBV5-1
CASSREPQETQYF
TGCGCCAGCAGCCGGGAGCCCCAAGAGACCCAGTACTTC
>NA|NA|TRBJ1-3|TRBV10-3
CAIRDHSIPPSQGTIYF
TGTGCCATCAGGGATCACTCAATCCCCCCGAGCCAGGGGACCATATATTTT
>NA|NA|TRBJ1-2|TRBV4-1
CASSPATGNYGYTF
TGCGCCAGCAGCCCCGCCACAGGGAACTATGGCTACACCTTC